What follows are 27 T cell receptor beta chains derived from one specimen sequenced in a study of blood T cell repertoires in COVID-19. Only in-frame clones appear in the TCRdb table, and some are missing; sequencing was by immunoSEQ multiplex PCR. The table lists about 320,000 clones, 85% to 95% of them singletons. Material for sequencing was PBMCs or T cells enriched from blood (not recorded which). The receptors shown here come from a woman in her twenties or thirties who had been exposed to COVID-19.

This chain links TRBV27 with TRBJ1-3; TRBD1 matches 8 bases. Germline V CDR1 and CDR2: MNHEY, SMNVEV (reference sequence). The CDR3 spans 16 residues. V dropped 1 base and J dropped 3; count of bases not matched to a gene: 5. CDR3 amino acids: CASSLFGQGGGNTIYF. DNA of the CDR3: TGTGCCAGCAGTTTATTCGGACAGGGAGGTGGAAACACCATATATTTT.

Points on this clone: Different DNA sequences within this sample yield the same CDR3. The rearrangement joins TRBV6-5 to TRBJ1-2; TRBD1 matches at 8 bases. The J segment lost 8 bases and the V segment lost 6 bases, leaving 2 bases of the junction unmatched. Per the germline V gene, CDR1 is MNHEY and CDR2 is SVGAGI. The CDR3 extends over 11 amino acids. The CDR3 coding sequence is TGTGCCAGCAGCACAGGGGGGGGCTACACCTTC. It translates to CASSTGGGYTF.

The table lists this clone with a count of one. The chain uses TRBV9 and TRBJ2-3; 11 bases are a match to TRBD2. With 0 bases clipped from V and 4 bases from J, the junction kept 4 bases outside the gene matches. The length of the CDR3 is 16 residues. Germline loops: CDR1 SGDLS, CDR2 YYNGEE. CDR3 region: CASSVVGSGGADTQYF. Written as DNA, the CDR3 is TGTGCCAGCAGCGTAGTTGGTAGCGGGGGGGCAGATACGCAGTATTTT.

This chain connects TRBV27 to TRBJ2-5; TRBD1 matches at 9 bases. The CDR3 length is 14 residues. Germline V gene lookup returns CDR1 MNHEY and CDR2 SMNVEV (reference sequence). V lost 6 bases, J lost 7 bases, and 9 bases stayed unmatched. The CDR3 here is CASRASPGQGTQYF. The CDR3 nucleotides read TGTGCCAGCAGAGCTTCTCCGGGACAGGGGACCCAGTACTTC.

This chain uses TRBV5-6 with TRBJ1-4; 7 positions agree with TRBD1. CDR3 length: 17 amino acids. With 1 base clipped from V and 2 bases from J, the junction kept 8 bases outside the gene matches. CDR1 and CDR2 (germline): SGHDT, YYEEEE. This chain's CDR3 is CASSLYQGVGTNEKLFF. Here the CDR3 DNA reads TGTGCCAGCAGCTTGTATCAGGGGGTTGGGACTAATGAAAAACTGTTTTTT.

V gene TRBV5-5 combines with J gene TRBJ1-4; 7 positions agree with TRBD1. The trim removed 5 bases at V and 3 bases at J, leaving 1 base unmatched. The germline gives CDR1 SGHKS, CDR2 YYEKEE (reference sequence). CDR3 length: 13 amino acids. For the CDR3, the DNA is TGTGCCAGCAGGGGGACAGCTAATGAAAAACTGTTTTTT. It encodes CASRGTANEKLFF.

This clone was counted a few times. The gene calls are TRBV6-1 and TRBJ1-3; D is unclear. V was cut by 3 bases and J by 4 bases, with 16 bases left in between. Germline V gives CDR1 MNHNS, CDR2 SASEGT. This CDR3 is 16 amino acids long. As DNA, the CDR3 is TGTGCCAGCAGTGACGTTTTTCGGGATTACGGAAACACCATATATTTT. Its protein is CASSDVFRDYGNTIYF.

The rearrangement joins TRBV6-6 to TRBJ1-2; TRBD1 matches at 11 bases. CDR1 is MNHNY and CDR2 is SVGAGI in the germline V gene (reference sequence). J gave up 4 bases and V 5 bases, and 9 bases lay outside the gene matches. The CDR3 has 16 residues. CDR3 nucleotides: TGTGCCAGCAGTCCCAATTGGACAGGGGGCTCCTATGGCTACACCTTC. It translates to CASSPNWTGGSYGYTF.

The DNA for the CDR3 is TGCAGCGCCGGAGCGGGGGGAGTCACAGATACGCAGTATTTT. Protein: CSAGAGGVTDTQYF. The gene calls are TRBV29-1 and TRBJ2-3, with TRBD2 identical over 9 bases. V was clipped by 7 bases and J by 2 bases; unmatched bases: 7. The CDR3 is 14 amino acids. Germline assignment: CDR1 SQVTM and CDR2 ANQGSEA.

This rearrangement joins TRBV5-6 to TRBJ1-2, with 10 bases fitting TRBD1. CDR3 length: 15 amino acids. V shed 4 bases, J shed 8 bases, and the junction held 11 bases outside the gene matches. In germline, CDR1 is SGHDT, CDR2 YYEEEE. The CDR3 DNA reads TGTGCCAGCAGCCCCACTCGACAGGGGGCATGGGGCTACACCTTC. Protein: CASSPTRQGAWGYTF.

The chain has TRBV5-6 and TRBJ2-5; TRBD2 might be the D (6 bases). V was clipped by 4 bases and J by 2 bases, with 9 bases between them. The CDR3 sequence is 13 residues long. CDR1 is SGHDT, CDR2 YYEEEE, per germline. The CDR3 DNA reads as TGTGCCAGCAGCCGGGAGCAACAAGAGACCCAGTACTTC. Protein sequence: CASSREQQETQYF.

The chain joins TRBV4-1 to TRBJ2-7; 9 positions agree with TRBD1. The CDR3 loop spans 16 amino acids. The V segment lost 2 bases and the J segment 4 bases; nucleotides outside the gene matches: 9. Per germline, CDR1 MGHRA and CDR2 YSYEKL. The CDR3 region is CASSQPEGTGLYEQYF. CDR3 DNA sequence: TGCGCCAGCAGCCAACCTGAAGGGACAGGGTTATACGAGCAGTACTTC.

The chain links TRBV6-1 to TRBJ2-4; 7 nucleotides line up with TRBD1. Per the germline V gene, CDR1 is MNHNS and CDR2 is SASEGT. V trimming: 3 bases; J trimming: 0 bases; junction bases outside the gene matches: 2. The CDR3 sequence is 15 residues long. The CDR3 nucleotides are TGTGCCAGCAGTGAGGACAGGCTAGCCAAAAACATTCAGTACTTC. Translated, it gives CASSEDRLAKNIQYF.

V usage is TRBV5-4 and J usage is TRBJ2-1; D perhaps matches TRBD2 (6 bases). The V and J ends lost 3 bases and 0 bases respectively, with 16 bases between them. This CDR3 region has 17 residues. Germline V lookup: CDR1 SGHNT, CDR2 YYREEE (reference sequence). CDR3 nucleotide sequence: TGTGCCAGCAGCTCACCTGGCGGGGTAAGCTCCTACAATGAGCAGTTCTTC. It yields the protein CASSSPGGVSSYNEQFF.

V gene TRBV24-1 combines with J gene TRBJ2-5; 8 nucleotides align to TRBD1. CDR3 size: 16 residues. Germline V gene sequence: CDR1 KGHDR, CDR2 SFDVKD. V trimming: 7 bases; J trimming: 3 bases; junction bases outside the gene matches: 12. CDR3 in amino acids: CATSRAGTGTEETQYF. In DNA, the CDR3 is TGTGCCACCAGCCGAGCCGGGACAGGCACAGAAGAGACCCAGTACTTC.

The chain carries TRBV24-1 and TRBJ1-2, with 7 positions matching TRBD1. This CDR3 is built from 14 residues. V dropped 6 bases and J dropped 2; count of bases not matched to a gene: 5. Per the germline V gene, CDR1 is KGHDR and CDR2 is SFDVKD. DNA of the CDR3: TGTGCCACCAGTATTTCGGGACAGAACTATGGCTACACCTTC. This codes for CATSISGQNYGYTF.

The V call is TRBV18, the J call TRBJ1-1; 8 bases are a match to TRBD1. CDR3 length equals 17 residues. CDR1 and CDR2 (germline): KGHSH, LQKENI. The V and J ends lost 3 bases and 2 bases, in that order; junction bases with no gene match: 11. The CDR3, as DNA: TGTGCCAGCTCACCTCTTGATATACAGGGGGGCAACACTGAAGCTTTCTTT. Its translation: CASSPLDIQGGNTEAFF.

Note on this clone: This same CDR3 is encoded by further DNA sequences in the sample. The rearrangement joins TRBV5-1 to TRBJ2-5; tentative D call: TRBD2 (5 bases). Trimming left V 0 bases short and J 5 bases short, with 8 bases between. The length of the CDR3 is 13 residues. The germline CDR1 and CDR2 sequences are SGHRS and YFSETQ. DNA of the CDR3: TGCGCCAGCAGCTTGGGGACTGGGGAGACCCAGTACTTC. It yields the protein CASSLGTGETQYF.

This clone appeared a few times. This chain uses TRBV5-5 with TRBJ1-5; unclear D gene. The V gene's germline CDR1 is SGHKS and CDR2 YYEKEE (reference sequence). The CDR3 length is 15 residues. V lost 0 bases, J lost 3 bases, and 10 bases lay in between. The CDR3 loop reads CASSLGANDNQPQHF. CDR3 coding DNA: TGTGCCAGCAGCTTGGGGGCGAATGACAATCAGCCCCAGCATTTT.

The rearrangement uses TRBV2 and TRBJ1-2, with 8 bases matching TRBD1. Germline loops: CDR1 SNHLY, CDR2 FYNNEI. J lost 6 bases, V lost 5 bases, and 5 bases had no gene match. The CDR3 sequence is 13 residues long. Here the CDR3 reads CASSPDRVNGYTF. In DNA form, the CDR3 reads TGTGCCAGCAGTCCGGACAGGGTTAATGGCTACACCTTC.

This clone was detected only once. The J gene is TRBJ1-2, the V gene TRBV29-1; TRBD1 might be the D (6 bases). V was cut by 6 bases and J by 0 bases, with 20 bases left in between. This CDR3 comprises 16 residues. Germline CDR1 and CDR2: SQVTM and ANQGSEA. CDR3 sequence: CSVQGPFLRANYGYTF. The CDR3 nucleotides read TGCAGCGTACAGGGCCCGTTCTTGCGAGCTAACTATGGCTACACCTTC. Based on the CDR3 plus reference TRBV29-1 and TRBJ1-2, the full variable domain is SAVISQKPSRDICQRGTSLTIQCQVDSQVTMMFWYRQQPGQSLTLIATANQGSEATYESGFVIDKFPISRPNLTFSTLTVSNMSPEDSSIYLCSVQGPFLRANYGYTFGSGTRLTVV.

The chain employs TRBV28 and TRBJ2-2; 7 nucleotides match TRBD1. The CDR3 has 14 residues. The V gene end was trimmed by 6 bases and the J gene end by 3 bases; junction bases not matched to a gene: 4. Germline CDR1 is MDHEN and CDR2 is SYDVKM. The CDR3 DNA follows: TGTGCCAGCAGCTATCAGGGGGACACCGGGGAGCTGTTTTTT. Encoded protein: CASSYQGDTGELFF.

V usage is TRBV6-5 and J usage is TRBJ1-3, with 8 bases aligning to TRBD1. V lost 10 bases to trimming and J lost 5 bases; unmatched junction nucleotides: 7. The CDR3 contains 13 residues. Germline-derived CDR1 and CDR2 are MNHEY and SVGAGI. Here the CDR3 reads CATSTGARNTIYF. The CDR3 DNA sequence: TGTGCCACTTCGACAGGGGCGAGAAACACCATATATTTT.

The V and J genes are TRBV27 and TRBJ2-1; tentative D call: TRBD1 (6 bases). V dropped 7 bases and J dropped 9 bases, with 22 bases sitting between them. The CDR3 covers 15 residues. CDR1 is MNHEY, CDR2 SMNVEV, per germline (reference sequence). In DNA form, the CDR3 reads TGTGCCAGCACACCGGCTGGGGGCAGTCGCAGTGAGCAGTTCTTC. As protein: CASTPAGGSRSEQFF.

This clone was observed once. V is TRBV7-6 and J is TRBJ1-6, with TRBD1 identical over 7 bases. The germline gives CDR1 SGHVS, CDR2 FNYEAQ. V lost 1 base, J lost 7 bases, and 1 base stayed unmatched. The length of the CDR3 is 14 residues. The DNA of the CDR3 is TGTGCCAGCAGCTTAGACAGGGGCAATTCACCCCTCCACTTT. The encoded protein is CASSLDRGNSPLHF.

The rearrangement links TRBV12-5 to TRBJ1-5; no clear D. V was cut by 0 bases and J by 4 bases, with 37 bases left in between. The CDR3 loop spans 24 amino acids. CDR1 LGHNT and CDR2 FRNRAP come from the germline V gene. CDR3 sequence: CASGLVLWRPAGGRSWALNQPQHF. For the CDR3, the DNA is TGTGCTAGTGGTTTGGTACTTTGGAGGCCGGCAGGCGGTCGAAGTTGGGCCCTAAATCAGCCCCAGCATTTT. Using reference TRBV12-5 and TRBJ1-5 for the parts outside the CDR3, the full variable domain is DARVTQTPRHKVTEMGQEVTMRCQPILGHNTVFWYRQTMMQGLELLAYFRNRAPLDDSGMPKDRFSAEMPDATLATLKIQPSEPRDSAVYFCASGLVLWRPAGGRSWALNQPQHFGDGTRLSIL.

The chain has TRBV5-6 and TRBJ1-2, with 8 positions matching TRBD1. V was clipped by 1 base and J by 7 bases; unmatched bases: 9. Germline V gene sequence: CDR1 SGHDT, CDR2 YYEEEE. The CDR3 has 15 residues. CDR3 in amino acids: CASSLPGGASGGYTF. The CDR3 DNA sequence: TGTGCCAGCAGCTTGCCAGGGGGCGCGTCGGGTGGCTACACCTTC.